The clone carrying this T cell receptor (beta chain) has just one count. The protocol was immunoSEQ multiplex PCR, while the TCRdb copy is restricted to in-frame clones and leaves out a portion. The data contain some 51,000 clones, about 86% of them singletons. The data are from a study of PD-L1 blockade in urothelial cancer. The V end was cut by 6 bases, the J end by 0 bases, with 12 bases between. Germline-derived CDR1 and CDR2 are SGHRS and YFSETQ. CDR3 size: 14 residues. This specimen consisted of PBMCs, obtained around atezolizumab (anti-PD-L1) treatment. The rearrangement joins TRBV5-1 to TRBJ1-2; D ambiguous. This TCR was recovered from a man between 60 and 75 years old with urothelial cancer. CDR3 loop: CASTIEFPNYGYTF. The DNA for the CDR3 is TGCGCCAGCACGATCGAGTTTCCTAACTATGGCTACACCTTC. Based on the CDR3 plus reference TRBV5-1 and TRBJ1-2, the full variable domain is KAGVTQTPRYLIKTRGQQVTLSCSPISGHRSVSWYQQTPGQGLQFLFEYFSETQRNKGNFPGRFSGRQFSNSRSEMNVSTLELGDSALYLCASTIEFPNYGYTFGSGTRLTVV.